This is a list of T cell receptor beta chains from one sample in a study of T cells in Graves' hyperthyroidism and ophthalmopathy. One entry per CDR3 protein results from TCRdb running MiXCR on the multiplex PCR reads. This repertoire shows about 600,000 distinct CDR3 sequences, roughly 14% found once; its top ten account for under 15%. The material sequenced was blood. The receptors shown here come from a woman aged 50 to 65 with Graves' ophthalmopathy. Both conserved end residues are trimmed from each CDR3. Clone size is shown for a subset of rows, as once, few, many or a class of expanded clone.

clone size	V gene	J gene	CDR3 protein
few	TRBV19	TRBJ2-1	ASSALAGTGYEQF
many	TRBV9	TRBJ2-3	ASSENRDRKRTDTQY
few	TRBV27	TRBJ2-1	ASSPRPAGAGEQF
many	TRBV20-1	TRBJ1-2	SAIQTGGEALYGYT
NA	TRBV12-3/TRBV12-4	TRBJ2-7	ASSLTEAKYYEQY
many	TRBV28	TRBJ2-1	ASTPASEYNEQF
many	TRBV7-9	TRBJ1-1	ASSLGSGGTEAF
NA	TRBV5-5	TRBJ1-2	ASSPRGQTGTLSNYGYT
few	TRBV19	TRBJ1-2	ASKGNPKGSDYGYT
many	TRBV7-3	TRBJ2-1	ASSSLILAGGYEQF
many	TRBV20-1	TRBJ2-7	SEKRVGTGGVYEQY
NA	TRBV19	TRBJ2-1	ASTSLTGTSGRNEQF
NA	TRBV5-1	TRBJ2-1	ASSQLAGLVSEQF
few	TRBV5-1	TRBJ1-1	ASRRNTWDEAF
many	TRBV7-2	TRBJ1-5	ASSLVSYSNQPQH
many	TRBV6-2/TRBV6-3	TRBJ1-1	ASSYLVSGEAF
many	TRBV7-8	TRBJ2-7	ASSLTSGTFYEQY
many	TRBV12-5	TRBJ2-3	ASGSDRVDTQY
many	TRBV11-2	TRBJ2-1	ASSFYGSSYNEQF
many	TRBV28	TRBJ2-2	ASSLTDTGELF
many	TRBV2	TRBJ2-3	AIRLAGTDTQY
NA	TRBV18	TRBJ2-1	ASSQGTSDEQF
many	TRBV6-2/TRBV6-3	TRBJ2-3	ASSAADLYSSTDTQY
NA	TRBV7-9	TRBJ1-2	ASSYGDSANYGYT
NA	TRBV14	TRBJ2-7	ASSYRQGTSYEQY
NA	TRBV20-1	TRBJ2-7	SAGREGLYEQY
many	TRBV7-9	TRBJ2-5	ASSTTARGGETQY
many	TRBV3-1	TRBJ1-4	ASSQGSINEKLF
few	TRBV20-1	TRBJ2-7	SAIGFGEQY
few	TRBV28	TRBJ2-1	ASRRRTSGRSYNEQF
many	TRBV7-2	TRBJ2-1	ASSYWGEQF
few	TRBV15	TRBJ1-1	ATSRGGGNTEAF
NA	TRBV9	TRBJ2-2	ASSSASGREGITGELF
few	TRBV6-6	TRBJ1-1	ASSYSSGGGARVTEAF
many	TRBV28	TRBJ2-5	ASSFSGQGGQETQY